The source of this T cell receptor (beta chain) is a study of T cell responses to AZD1222 COVID-19 vaccine. A note on this clone: What it binds is not known.

Findings and limits, study-wide: Two doses of AZD1222 preceded a rise in Spike-specific TCR breadth and depth.

The protocol was immunoSEQ multiplex PCR, while the TCRdb copy is restricted to in-frame clones and leaves out a portion. This repertoire shows over 100,000 clones, about 88% found once; its top ten account for roughly a sixth. The specimen was peripheral blood, collected on day 0 of AZD1222 vaccination. The sequence was collected from an adult in good health.

The CDR3 DNA reads TGTGCCAGCAGCGTAGACCCTCGGGGACTGAACAATGAGCAGTTCTTC. Encoded protein: CASSVDPRGLNNEQFF. The V call is TRBV9, the J call TRBJ2-1; possibly TRBD2 for D (6 bases). This CDR3 has 16 amino acids. The germline CDR1 and CDR2 sequences are SGDLS and YYNGEE. V dropped 0 bases and J dropped 5 bases, with 15 bases sitting between them.